Following are 29 T cell receptor beta chains from one sample sequenced in a study of blood T cell repertoires in COVID-19. Assay used: immunoSEQ multiplex PCR; TCRdb lists only in-frame clones, some missing. The data show about 120,000 clones, 75% to 85% seen once. The sequencing sample was made of peripheral blood. The receptors were sampled from a woman aged 80 or over with acute or convalescent COVID-19.

The V call is TRBV5-6, the J call TRBJ1-2, with D perhaps TRBD1 (5 bases). V lost 4 bases, J lost 4 bases, and 11 bases lay in between. The CDR3 runs 13 residues. Germline V gene lookup returns CDR1 SGHDT and CDR2 YYEEEE. This chain's CDR3 is CASSTGLTYGYTF. The CDR3 nucleotides are TGTGCCAGCAGCACGGGACTAACCTATGGCTACACCTTC.

J is TRBJ2-1 and V is TRBV4-2; 12 nucleotides line up with TRBD2. CDR1 is LGHNA and CDR2 is YNFKEQ in the germline V gene. Trimming took 4 bases from V and 8 from J; bases not matched to a gene: 6. The CDR3 has 15 amino acids. The CDR3 protein is CASSPSSGGAHEQFF. CDR3 coding DNA: TGTGCCAGCAGCCCCTCTAGCGGGGGGGCCCATGAGCAGTTCTTC.

The rearrangement links TRBV3-1 (or the pseudogene TRBV3-2) to TRBJ2-5; 12 bases match TRBD2. V shed 1 base and J 4 bases; nucleotides not matched to a gene: 7. CDR1 LGHDT and CDR2 YNNKEL come from the germline V gene (reference sequence). This CDR3 is built from 17 residues. The CDR3 DNA reads as TGTGCCAGCAGCCAAGGATTACGGACTAGCGGGGTAGAGACCCAGTACTTC. Its translation: CASSQGLRTSGVETQYF.

The chain recombines TRBV6-1 with TRBJ2-7; possible D gene TRBD2, 6 bases. Per the germline V gene, CDR1 is MNHNS and CDR2 is SASEGT. CDR3 length equals 17 residues. Trimming removed 4 bases at V and 3 bases at J, with 22 bases between. The CDR3 loop reads CASSGPGVRAQFYEQYF. The CDR3 nucleotides read TGTGCCAGCAGTGGTCCGGGGGTTAGGGCCCAATTCTACGAGCAGTACTTC.

The gene calls are TRBV27 and TRBJ2-7, with a weak D call TRBD2 (5 bases). V was pared by 4 bases and J by 0 bases, with 7 bases between. CDR1 is MNHEY and CDR2 is SMNVEV in the germline V gene (reference sequence). The CDR3 contains 13 residues. CDR3: CASSSGNSYEQYF. The CDR3 nucleotides are TGTGCCAGCAGTTCCGGGAACTCCTACGAGCAGTACTTC.

The chain joins TRBV7-9 to TRBJ1-1; TRBD1 matches at 8 bases. From germline, CDR1 is SEHNR and CDR2 FQNEAQ (reference sequence). The CDR3 runs to 14 residues. V lost 4 bases, J lost 5 bases, and 6 bases stayed unmatched. This CDR3 reads CASSSTGGGTEAFF. CDR3 DNA sequence: TGTGCCAGCAGCTCCACAGGGGGGGGTACTGAAGCTTTCTTT.

This clone was seen a handful of times. The rearrangement uses TRBV20-1 and TRBJ1-2; possibly TRBD1 for D (5 bases). The V and J ends lost 3 bases and 2 bases respectively, with 16 bases between them. This CDR3 is 15 amino acids long. CDR1 DFQATT and CDR2 SNEGSKA come from the germline V gene (reference sequence). The CDR3: CSASQGGMSNYGYTF. The CDR3, as DNA: TGCAGTGCTAGTCAGGGAGGGATGTCGAACTATGGCTACACCTTC.

This clone was observed once. V usage is TRBV7-8 and J usage is TRBJ1-2, with D possibly TRBD1 on 6 matching bases. V was pared by 5 bases and J by 5 bases, with 18 bases between. The germline CDR1 and CDR2 sequences are SGHVS and FQNEAQ. The CDR3 sequence is 15 residues long. CDR3 sequence reads: CASSPSAQGLYGYTF. Here the CDR3 DNA reads TGTGCCAGCAGCCCCTCTGCACAGGGATTATATGGCTACACCTTC.

The rearrangement uses TRBV24-1 and TRBJ2-6; 9 bases match TRBD2. With 5 bases clipped from V and 0 bases from J, the junction kept 7 bases outside the gene matches. The CDR3 length is 18 residues. Per germline, CDR1 KGHDR and CDR2 SFDVKD. CDR3 sequence reads: CATSGVAGAYSGANVLTF. DNA of the CDR3: TGTGCCACCAGTGGAGTAGCGGGAGCGTACTCTGGGGCCAACGTCCTGACTTTC.

This clone has just a few counts. The chain couples TRBV19 to TRBJ1-5; D is uncertain. This CDR3 spans 14 amino acids. The germline V gene has CDR1 LNHDA and CDR2 SQIVND (reference sequence). V was pared by 1 base and J by 0 bases, with 4 bases between. CDR3 residues: CASSIGGSNQPQHF. Written as DNA, the CDR3 is TGTGCCAGTAGTATAGGCGGTAGCAATCAGCCCCAGCATTTT.

The V gene is TRBV6-4, the J gene TRBJ2-5, with D perhaps matching TRBD2 (6 bases). V dropped 7 bases and J dropped 5 bases, with 20 bases sitting between them. The CDR3 consists of 15 residues. Germline lookup yields CDR1 MRHNA and CDR2 SNTAGT. This chain's CDR3 is CASTGGGSSGETQYF. The DNA of the CDR3 is TGTGCCAGCACCGGGGGAGGATCCTCTGGGGAGACCCAGTACTTC.

The chain links TRBV28 to TRBJ2-5; 7 bases agree with TRBD1. The CDR3 length is 13 residues. Germline CDR1 and CDR2: MDHEN and SYDVKM. The V and J ends lost 8 bases and 5 bases, in that order; junction bases with no gene match: 8. The CDR3 sequence is CASHRGFLETQYF. In DNA form, the CDR3 reads TGTGCCAGCCACAGGGGCTTTTTGGAGACCCAGTACTTC. Supplemented by reference TRBV28 and TRBJ2-5, the full variable domain reads DVKVTQSSRYLVKRTGEKVFLECVQDMDHENMFWYRQDPGLGLRLIYFSYDVKMKEKGDIPEGYSVSREKKERFSLILESASTNQTSMYLCASHRGFLETQYFGPGTRLLVL.

The chain employs TRBV3-1 (or the pseudogene TRBV3-2) and TRBJ2-5, with D possibly TRBD2 on 6 matching bases. This CDR3 is 16 amino acids long. CDR1 is LGHDT and CDR2 is YNNKEL in the germline V gene (reference sequence). V gave up 5 bases and J gave up 1 base, with 17 bases separating them. CDR3 loop: CASSYASDGGQETQYF. CDR3 DNA: TGTGCCAGCAGCTACGCTTCTGACGGGGGCCAAGAGACCCAGTACTTC.

The V gene is TRBV5-1, the J gene TRBJ2-5, with TRBD2 identical over 9 bases. The CDR3 loop spans 14 amino acids. Losses at the gene ends were 10 bases for V and 4 bases for J; bases not matched to a gene: 11. Germline CDR1 SGHRS, CDR2 YFSETQ. The CDR3 protein is CAPSRGGAGETQYF. DNA of the CDR3: TGCGCCCCCAGCCGCGGGGGGGCGGGAGAGACCCAGTACTTC.

In DNA, the CDR3 is TGTGCCATCAGTGTCGGACAGGGGACAGGCGGCTACACCTTC. It is translated as CAISVGQGTGGYTF. The chain uses TRBV10-3 and TRBJ1-2; 9 bases match TRBD1. J gave up 8 bases and V 4 bases, and 8 bases lay outside the gene matches. The V gene's germline CDR1 is ENHRY and CDR2 SYGVKD. The CDR3 length is 14 residues.

The chain carries TRBV19 and TRBJ2-5; D gene ambiguous. V was shortened by 1 base and J by 0 bases, with 6 bases between the two germline ends. This CDR3 region has 14 residues. CDR1 and CDR2 (germline): LNHDA, SQIVND (reference sequence). CDR3 sequence (DNA): TGTGCCAGTAGTATAGGTTCTTACCAAGAGACCCAGTACTTC. Translated, it gives CASSIGSYQETQYF.

The rearrangement uses TRBV30 and TRBJ1-4; D unclear. The CDR3 has 13 residues. Trimming removed 5 bases at V and 5 bases at J, with 12 bases between. The germline V gene has CDR1 GTSNPN and CDR2 SVGIG (reference sequence). The CDR3 nucleotides read TGTGCCTGGGGTCGAGGAACGAATGAAAAACTGTTTTTT. This codes for CAWGRGTNEKLFF.

In this sample, this clone turned up a few times. The chain employs TRBV21-1 and TRBJ2-7; the table names TRBD2, a call not compared with the DNA. TRBV21-1 is shown as a pseudogene. The CDR3 covers 15 residues. The CDR3 spells CASIPPSREWSEQYF. CDR3 bases: TGTGCCAGCATCCCGCCCTCGCGGGAGTGGTCCGAGCAGTACTTC.

This sequence joins TRBV9 and TRBJ2-5, with D tentatively TRBD2 (6 bases). The V gene's germline CDR1 is SGDLS and CDR2 YYNGEE. The V end lost 0 bases, the J end lost 2 bases, and 14 bases lay between the germline ends. CDR3 length: 16 amino acids. In DNA form, the CDR3 reads TGTGCCAGCAGCGTAGCAGCTAGCGCTATACAAGAGACCCAGTACTTC. This translates into CASSVAASAIQETQYF. The variable domain in full, completed from reference TRBV9 and TRBJ2-5, reads DSGVTQTPKHLITATGQRVTLRCSPRSGDLSVYWYQQSLDQGLQFLIQYYNGEERAKGNILERFSAQQFPDLHSELNLSSLELGDSALYFCASSVAASAIQETQYFGPGTRLLVL.

This sequence joins TRBV2 and TRBJ2-1; D is uncertain. Per the germline V gene, CDR1 is SNHLY and CDR2 is FYNNEI. Deletions cut 6 bases from V and 2 bases from J, with 5 bases between. This CDR3 region has 12 residues. The CDR3: CASSPTYNEQFF. In nucleotides, the CDR3 is TGTGCCAGCAGCCCTACCTACAATGAGCAGTTCTTC.

This rearrangement joins TRBV20-1 to TRBJ1-4; the D is unclear. CDR3 length equals 11 residues. The V end lost 6 bases, the J end lost 4 bases, and 6 bases lay between the germline ends. Germline V gene sequence: CDR1 DFQATT, CDR2 SNEGSKA (reference sequence). In DNA form, the CDR3 reads TGCAGTGCACAGCTTAATGAAAAACTGTTTTTT. Protein sequence: CSAQLNEKLFF.

This sequence joins TRBV11-1 and TRBJ2-7; D ambiguous. The CDR3 has 14 residues. With 5 bases removed from V and 2 bases from J, the gap between germline ends came to 13 bases. The germline V gene encodes CDR1 SGHAT and CDR2 FQDESV (reference sequence). CDR3 DNA sequence: TGTGCCAGCAGCCCACAGCCAGCCACCTACGAGCAGTACTTC. Translated: CASSPQPATYEQYF.

This sequence joins TRBV20-1 and TRBJ2-7; TRBD1 agrees at 7 bases. There are 14 residues in the CDR3. V was clipped by 3 bases and J by 1 base; unmatched bases: 6. Germline CDR1 and CDR2: DFQATT and SNEGSKA (reference sequence). The CDR3 protein is CSASSDRASYEQYF. Written as DNA, the CDR3 is TGCAGTGCTAGTTCAGACAGGGCGTCCTACGAGCAGTACTTC.

This chain links TRBV5-6 with TRBJ1-2; 10 bases fit TRBD1. Germline V gene sequence: CDR1 SGHDT, CDR2 YYEEEE. The CDR3 is made up of 15 amino acids. With V trimmed by 1 base and J by 4 bases, 4 bases remained unmatched. The CDR3 loop reads CASSLSRQGAYGYTF. As DNA, the CDR3 is TGTGCCAGCAGCTTGTCCCGACAGGGGGCCTATGGCTACACCTTC. The entire variable domain, with the rest obtained from reference TRBV5-6 and TRBJ1-2, is as follows: DAGVTQSPTHLIKTRGQQVTLRCSPKSGHDTVSWYQQALGQGPQFIFQYYEEEERQRGNFPDRFSGHQFPNYSSELNVNALLLGDSALYLCASSLSRQGAYGYTFGSGTRLTVV.

The chain links TRBV19 to TRBJ2-2, with 9 positions matching TRBD1. The V gene end was trimmed by 4 bases and the J gene end by 6 bases; junction bases not matched to a gene: 6. CDR1 is LNHDA and CDR2 is SQIVND in the germline V gene (reference sequence). The CDR3 consists of 15 residues. The CDR3: CASSRATGGAGELFF. The CDR3 region has the DNA TGTGCCAGTAGTAGGGCGACAGGGGGTGCCGGGGAGCTGTTTTTT. The full variable domain, rest sourced from reference TRBV19 and TRBJ2-2, is DGGITQSPKYLFRKEGQNVTLSCEQNLNHDAMYWYRQDPGQGLRLIYYSQIVNDFQKGDIAEGYSVSREKKESFPLTVTSAQKNPTAFYLCASSRATGGAGELFFGEGSRLTVL.

V is TRBV7-2 and J is TRBJ2-7; 11 positions agree with TRBD2. CDR1 and CDR2 from the germline V gene are SGHTA and FQGNSA. The length of the CDR3 is 15 residues. J was trimmed by 4 bases and V by 3 bases; bases with no gene match: 5. Here the CDR3 DNA reads TGTGCCAGCAGCTTGACGACTAGCGGGGAATACGAGCAGTACTTC. Encoded protein: CASSLTTSGEYEQYF.

The chain is built from TRBV7-2 and TRBJ1-4; 9 bases match TRBD1. Germline values: CDR1 SGHTA, CDR2 FQGNSA. The CDR3 covers 15 residues. V gave up 5 bases and J gave up 8 bases; unmatched junction bases: 9. CDR3 sequence reads: CASSKQGAMYEKLFF. CDR3 nucleotide sequence: TGTGCCAGCAGCAAACAGGGGGCGATGTACGAAAAACTGTTTTTT.

The gene calls are TRBV28 and TRBJ2-7; D is perhaps TRBD1 (7 bases). The CDR3 runs 14 residues. V was cut by 7 bases and J by 2 bases, with 15 bases left in between. CDR1 is MDHEN, CDR2 SYDVKM, per germline. Here the CDR3 reads CASTPGGKTYEQYF. The CDR3 bases are TGTGCCAGCACCCCAGGGGGGAAAACCTACGAGCAGTACTTC. Using reference TRBV28 and TRBJ2-7 for the parts outside the CDR3, the full variable domain is DVKVTQSSRYLVKRTGEKVFLECVQDMDHENMFWYRQDPGLGLRLIYFSYDVKMKEKGDIPEGYSVSREKKERFSLILESASTNQTSMYLCASTPGGKTYEQYFGPGTRLTVT.

V and J are TRBV4-2 and TRBJ1-5; TRBD1 aligns across 9 bases. CDR1 is LGHNA and CDR2 is YNFKEQ in the germline V gene. The CDR3 contains 16 residues. Unmatched junction bases numbered 4, after V lost 2 bases and J lost 2 bases. CDR3 protein: CASSQTGGLGNQPQHF. CDR3 nucleotide sequence: TGTGCCAGCAGCCAAACAGGGGGCTTGGGCAATCAGCCCCAGCATTTT.